This TCR beta chain was recorded in a study of control samples from healthy donors and cancer patients. Sequenced by immunoSEQ multiplex PCR; TCRdb stores in-frame clones only, minus some. Of 75,000 to 95,000 clones listed, 70% to 90% are singletons. The CDR3 has 13 amino acids. V was pared by 3 bases and J by 5 bases, with 10 bases between. CDR1 is WSHSY, CDR2 SAAADI, per germline. Sequenced input: PBMCs. This receptor was identified in a woman between 45 and 65 years old with colorectal cancer. This sequence joins TRBV10-2 and TRBJ1-1; D is perhaps TRBD1 (6 bases). CDR3 sequence (DNA): TGCGCCAGCAGTGAACAGGGTGTGACTGAAGCTTTCTTT. Translated, it gives CASSEQGVTEAFF.